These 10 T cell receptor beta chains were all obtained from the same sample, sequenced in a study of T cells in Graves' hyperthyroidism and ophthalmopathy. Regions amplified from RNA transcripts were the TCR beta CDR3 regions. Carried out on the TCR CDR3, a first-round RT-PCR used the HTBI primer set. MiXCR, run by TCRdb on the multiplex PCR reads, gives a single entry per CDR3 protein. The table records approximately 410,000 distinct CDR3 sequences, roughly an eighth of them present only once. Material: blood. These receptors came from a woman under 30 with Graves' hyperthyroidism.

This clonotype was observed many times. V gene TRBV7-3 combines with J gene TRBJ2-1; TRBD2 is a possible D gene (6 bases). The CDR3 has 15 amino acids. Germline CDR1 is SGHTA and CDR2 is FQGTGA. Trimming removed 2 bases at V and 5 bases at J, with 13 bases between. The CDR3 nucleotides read TGTGCCAGCAGCTTAGAATCAGCGGGCCACAATGAGCAGTTCTTC. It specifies CASSLESAGHNEQFF.

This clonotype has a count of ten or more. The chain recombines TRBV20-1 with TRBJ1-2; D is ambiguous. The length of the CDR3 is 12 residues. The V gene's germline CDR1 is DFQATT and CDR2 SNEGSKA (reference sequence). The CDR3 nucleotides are TGCAGCGCACCCACGGCTAACTATGGCTACACCTTC. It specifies CSAPTANYGYTF.

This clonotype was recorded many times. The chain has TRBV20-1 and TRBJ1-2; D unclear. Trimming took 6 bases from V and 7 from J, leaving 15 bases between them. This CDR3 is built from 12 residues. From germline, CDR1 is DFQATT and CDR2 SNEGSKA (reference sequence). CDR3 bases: TGCAGTGCCCTGGTGGGCAGACGTGGCTACACCTTC. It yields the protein CSALVGRRGYTF.

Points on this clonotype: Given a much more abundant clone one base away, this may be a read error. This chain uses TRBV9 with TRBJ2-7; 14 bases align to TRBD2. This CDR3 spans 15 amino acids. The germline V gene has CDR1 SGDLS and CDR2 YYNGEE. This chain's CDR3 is CVSSIATSGRDEQYF. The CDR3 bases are TGTGTCAGCAGCATTGCGACTAGCGGGAGGGACGAGCAGTACTTC.

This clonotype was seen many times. CDR3 nucleotide sequence: TGTGCCAGCGAGGGACAGGCCTATGGCTACACCTTC. Translating it yields CASEGQAYGYTF. V gene TRBV28 combines with J gene TRBJ1-2, with 8 bases fitting TRBD1. From germline, CDR1 is MDHEN and CDR2 SYDVKM. Unmatched junction bases numbered 3, after V lost 8 bases and J lost 4 bases. The CDR3 totals 12 residues.

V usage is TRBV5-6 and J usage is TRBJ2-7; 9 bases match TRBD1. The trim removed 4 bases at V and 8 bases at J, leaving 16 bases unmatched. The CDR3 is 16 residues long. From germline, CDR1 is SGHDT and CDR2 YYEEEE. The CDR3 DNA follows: TGTGCCAGCAGCATCGAAGGGACAGGGAAAGAGTACAAGCAGTACTTC. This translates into CASSIEGTGKEYKQYF.

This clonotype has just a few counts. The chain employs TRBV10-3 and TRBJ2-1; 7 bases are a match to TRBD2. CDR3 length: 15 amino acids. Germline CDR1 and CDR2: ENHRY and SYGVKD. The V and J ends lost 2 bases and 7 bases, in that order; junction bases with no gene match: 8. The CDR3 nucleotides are TGTGCCATCAGTGAGCCCAGCGGGACCGGGAATGAGCAGTTCTTC. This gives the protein CAISEPSGTGNEQFF.

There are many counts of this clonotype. CDR3: CATSRGGIAKNIQYF. CDR3 coding DNA: TGTGCCACCAGCAGAGGGGGGATAGCCAAAAACATTCAGTACTTC. V gene TRBV15 combines with J gene TRBJ2-4, with D perhaps matching TRBD1 or TRBD2 (5 bases each). Trimming took off 1 base at V and 0 bases at J, with 7 bases between the two ends. Per the germline V gene, CDR1 is LNHNV and CDR2 is YYDKDF (reference sequence). The CDR3 is 15 amino acids.

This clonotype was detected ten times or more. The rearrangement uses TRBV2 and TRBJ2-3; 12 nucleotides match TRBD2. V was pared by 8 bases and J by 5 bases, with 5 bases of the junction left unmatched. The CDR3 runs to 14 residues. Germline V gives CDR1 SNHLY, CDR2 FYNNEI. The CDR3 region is CASRLAGVQDTQYF. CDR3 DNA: TGTGCCAGCCGACTAGCGGGAGTGCAAGATACGCAGTATTTT. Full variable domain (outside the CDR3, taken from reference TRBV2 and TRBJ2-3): EPEVTQTPSHQVTQMGQEVILRCVPISNHLYFYWYRQILGQKVEFLVSFYNNEISEKSEIFDDQFSVERPDGSNFTLKIRSTKLEDSAMYFCASRLAGVQDTQYFGPGTRLTVL.

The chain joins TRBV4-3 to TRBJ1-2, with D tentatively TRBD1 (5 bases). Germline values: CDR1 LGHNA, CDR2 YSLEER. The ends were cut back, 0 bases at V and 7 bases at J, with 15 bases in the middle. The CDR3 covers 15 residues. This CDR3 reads CASSQERRGLGGYTF. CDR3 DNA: TGCGCCAGCAGCCAAGAGCGGAGGGGCTTAGGTGGCTACACCTTC.